These 14 T cell receptor beta chains were all obtained from the same sample, sequenced in a study of blood T cell repertoires in COVID-19. Libraries were prepared by immunoSEQ multiplex PCR; TCRdb keeps only in-frame clonotypes and omits some of them. Found here are some 130,000 clones, 79% of them singletons; the top ten hold under 5%. The sample was peripheral blood. All receptors come from a woman at least 80 years old with acute or convalescent COVID-19.

V and J are TRBV7-2 and TRBJ2-1; 9 bases are a match to TRBD2. The trim removed 3 bases at V and 4 bases at J, leaving 7 bases unmatched. The germline V gene has CDR1 SGHTA and CDR2 FQGNSA. This CDR3 spans 16 amino acids. Here the CDR3 DNA reads TGTGCCAGCAGCTTTTCGGCTAGCGGGGCATACAATGAGCAGTTCTTC. Amino acids: CASSFSASGAYNEQFF. The complete variable domain, with remaining parts taken from reference TRBV7-2 and TRBJ2-1, reads GAGVSQSPSNKVTEKGKDVELRCDPISGHTALYWYRQSLGQGLEFLIYFQGNSAPDKSGLPSDRFSAERTGGSVSTLTIQRTQQEDSAVYLCASSFSASGAYNEQFFGPGTRLTVL.

This chain joins TRBV2 and TRBJ2-1, with D perhaps TRBD2 (5 bases). Per the germline V gene, CDR1 is SNHLY and CDR2 is FYNNEI. The CDR3 consists of 18 residues. Trimming took 0 bases from V and 2 from J, leaving 17 bases between them. The CDR3 reads CASSEAPGRSRAYNEQFF. In DNA form, the CDR3 reads TGTGCCAGCAGTGAAGCCCCTGGGAGATCGAGAGCCTACAATGAGCAGTTCTTC.

This chain uses TRBV19 with TRBJ2-1; D might be TRBD2 (6 bases). Trimming removed 5 bases at V and 0 bases at J, with 11 bases between. Germline assignment: CDR1 LNHDA and CDR2 SQIVND (reference sequence). This CDR3 is built from 15 residues. The CDR3 region has the DNA TGTGCCAGTAGTGAAGGGACTGACTCCTACAATGAGCAGTTCTTC. It is translated as CASSEGTDSYNEQFF.

In this sample, this clone turned up a few times. The CDR3 coding sequence is TGTGCCAGCAGTGAAAATCCAGGGAATGGCTACACCTTC. It encodes CASSENPGNGYTF. The chain joins TRBV2 to TRBJ1-2; possibly TRBD1 for D (5 bases). The CDR3 contains 13 residues. Germline values: CDR1 SNHLY, CDR2 FYNNEI. Trimming stripped 2 bases from V and 6 bases from J, with 10 bases between.

The chain is built from TRBV7-2 and TRBJ2-1, with 7 bases matching TRBD2. CDR1 and CDR2 from the germline V gene are SGHTA and FQGNSA. CDR3 length: 15 residues. The junction had 11 bases not matched to a gene; V was cut back by 3 bases and J by 9 bases. The CDR3 spells CASSLGGGLVFEQFF. The DNA of the CDR3 is TGTGCCAGCAGCTTGGGGGGAGGACTAGTTTTTGAGCAGTTCTTC.

The chain has TRBV4-3 and TRBJ2-7; D not resolved. Deletions cut 3 bases from V and 0 bases from J, with 9 bases between. The germline V gene has CDR1 LGHNA and CDR2 YSLEER. The CDR3 is made up of 14 amino acids. The CDR3 here is CASSQFPSSYEQYF. CDR3 bases: TGCGCCAGCAGCCAGTTCCCGTCCTCCTACGAGCAGTACTTC.

The V and J genes are TRBV4-2 and TRBJ1-3, with unresolved D. The CDR3 is 15 residues long. Trimming took off 4 bases at V and 1 base at J, with 11 bases between the two ends. CDR1 and CDR2 (germline): LGHNA, YNFKEQ. CDR3 in DNA: TGTGCCAGCAGCCTTAGGCCGGGGTCTGGAAACACCATATATTTT. It yields the protein CASSLRPGSGNTIYF.

This clone appeared a few times. The J gene is TRBJ2-7, the V gene TRBV4-3; weak D call: TRBD1 (5 bases). Germline CDR1 reads LGHNA; CDR2 reads YSLEER. V was clipped by 0 bases and J by 2 bases, with 11 bases between them. The CDR3 sequence is 15 residues long. The CDR3: CASSQDQGAPYEQYF. As DNA, the CDR3 is TGCGCCAGCAGCCAAGATCAGGGCGCCCCCTACGAGCAGTACTTC.

This clone showed up just once. The rearrangement links TRBV5-1 to TRBJ1-2, with D tentatively TRBD1 (6 bases). V gave up 1 base and J gave up 5 bases, with 15 bases separating them. CDR3 length: 15 residues. Germline CDR1 reads SGHRS; CDR2 reads YFSETQ. This chain's CDR3 is CASSLRTEAGYGYTF. Here the CDR3 DNA reads TGCGCCAGCAGCTTGCGGACAGAAGCGGGGTATGGCTACACCTTC.

The chain has TRBV4-2 and TRBJ2-7; unclear D gene. Per germline, CDR1 LGHNA and CDR2 YNFKEQ. V shed 1 base and J shed 2 bases, with 12 bases lying between them. The CDR3 has 15 residues. The CDR3 loop is CASSQATTPAYEQYF. CDR3 sequence (DNA): TGTGCCAGCAGCCAAGCGACAACCCCAGCCTACGAGCAGTACTTC.

The V gene is TRBV7-9, the J gene TRBJ1-2, with 11 bases aligning to TRBD1. The CDR3 loop spans 16 amino acids. In germline, CDR1 is SEHNR, CDR2 FQNEAQ (reference sequence). J lost 6 bases, V lost 1 base, and 7 bases had no gene match. CDR3 nucleotide sequence: TGTGCCAGCAGCTTAGACGTCGGACAGGGGGCGGATGGCTACACCTTC. Amino acids: CASSLDVGQGADGYTF.

The chain is built from TRBV28 and TRBJ1-6, with 9 positions matching TRBD1. Losses at the gene ends were 10 bases for V and 3 bases for J; bases not matched to a gene: 10. Germline values: CDR1 MDHEN, CDR2 SYDVKM. This CDR3 contains 16 residues. The CDR3 region has the DNA TGTGCCACCCCTAAGGACAGGGGCGACTATAATTCACCCCTCCACTTT. As protein: CATPKDRGDYNSPLHF.

CDR3 in amino acids: CASSVGGQVNQPQHF. In nucleotides, the CDR3 is TGTGCCAGCAGCGTAGGTGGGCAGGTCAATCAGCCCCAGCATTTT. The chain couples TRBV9 to TRBJ1-5; D gene unclear. V lost 0 bases, J lost 3 bases, and 10 bases lay in between. CDR1 is SGDLS and CDR2 is YYNGEE in the germline V gene. The CDR3 spans 15 residues. Variable domain in full (rest from reference TRBV9 and TRBJ1-5): DSGVTQTPKHLITATGQRVTLRCSPRSGDLSVYWYQQSLDQGLQFLIQYYNGEERAKGNILERFSAQQFPDLHSELNLSSLELGDSALYFCASSVGGQVNQPQHFGDGTRLSIL.

This chain joins TRBV7-8 and TRBJ2-2; a weak D match, TRBD2 (5 bases). Germline V gives CDR1 SGHVS, CDR2 FQNEAQ. V was pared by 1 base and J by 3 bases, with 15 bases between. The CDR3 has 17 amino acids. CDR3 in DNA: TGTGCCAGCAGCTTAGGAGCGGTCCTAGGGTACACCGGGGAGCTGTTTTTT. Its protein product is CASSLGAVLGYTGELFF.